This T cell receptor (beta chain) was identified during a study of shared clonotypes between healthy human individuals. This CDR3 is 15 amino acids long. The V gene end was trimmed by 2 bases and the J gene end by 4 bases; junction bases not matched to a gene: 6. Per the germline V gene, CDR1 is MGHRA and CDR2 is YSYEKL. Sorted-subset replicate PCRs used about 0.2 ug DNA, some 30,000 T cell genomes. Data came from immunoSEQ multiplex PCR; TCRdb stores just in-frame clones and leaves some out. The sample records a few million clones, around nine tenths being singletons. The receptor's source is a man younger than 35 in good health. This rearrangement joins TRBV4-1 to TRBJ1-2, with 8 bases that match TRBD1. The sequenced material came from naive CD4+ T cells sorted from blood. The sample's subset: CD45RA+ positively selected. CDR3 residues: CASSQPDRERYGYTF. CDR3 sequence (DNA): TGCGCCAGCAGCCAACCGGACAGGGAGCGCTATGGCTACACCTTC.